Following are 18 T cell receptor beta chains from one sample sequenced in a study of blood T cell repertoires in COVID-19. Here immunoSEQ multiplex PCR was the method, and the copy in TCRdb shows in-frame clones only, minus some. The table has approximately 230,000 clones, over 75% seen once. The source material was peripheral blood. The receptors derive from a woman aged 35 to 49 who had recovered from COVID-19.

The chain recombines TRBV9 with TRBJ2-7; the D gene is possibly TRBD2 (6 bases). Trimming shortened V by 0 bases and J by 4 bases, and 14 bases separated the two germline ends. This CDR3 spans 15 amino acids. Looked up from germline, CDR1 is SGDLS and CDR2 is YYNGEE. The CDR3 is CASSVAEGEGYEQYF. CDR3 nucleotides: TGTGCCAGCAGCGTAGCGGAGGGTGAAGGATACGAGCAGTACTTC.

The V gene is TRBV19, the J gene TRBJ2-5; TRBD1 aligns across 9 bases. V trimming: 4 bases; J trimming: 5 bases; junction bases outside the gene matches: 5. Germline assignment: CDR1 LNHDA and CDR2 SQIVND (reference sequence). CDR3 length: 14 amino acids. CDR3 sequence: CASSRTGGMETQYF. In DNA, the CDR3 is TGTGCCAGTAGTAGAACAGGGGGCATGGAGACCCAGTACTTC. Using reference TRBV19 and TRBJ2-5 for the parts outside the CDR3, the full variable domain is DGGITQSPKYLFRKEGQNVTLSCEQNLNHDAMYWYRQDPGQGLRLIYYSQIVNDFQKGDIAEGYSVSREKKESFPLTVTSAQKNPTAFYLCASSRTGGMETQYFGPGTRLLVL.

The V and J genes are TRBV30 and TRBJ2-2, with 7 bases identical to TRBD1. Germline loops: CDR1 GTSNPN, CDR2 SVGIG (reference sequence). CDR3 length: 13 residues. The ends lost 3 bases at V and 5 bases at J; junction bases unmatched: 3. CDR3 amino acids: CAWREQGTGELFF. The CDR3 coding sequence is TGTGCCTGGAGGGAACAGGGGACCGGGGAGCTGTTTTTT.

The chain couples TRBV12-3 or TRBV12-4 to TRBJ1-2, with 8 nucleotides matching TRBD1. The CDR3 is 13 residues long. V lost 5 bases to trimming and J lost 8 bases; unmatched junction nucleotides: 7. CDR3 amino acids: CASSKDRVEGYTF. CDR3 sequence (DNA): TGTGCCAGCAGTAAGGACAGGGTTGAGGGCTACACCTTC.

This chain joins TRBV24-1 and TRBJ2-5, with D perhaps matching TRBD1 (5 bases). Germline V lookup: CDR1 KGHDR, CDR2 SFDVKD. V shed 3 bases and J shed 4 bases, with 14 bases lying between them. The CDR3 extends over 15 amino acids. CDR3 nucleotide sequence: TGTGCCACCAGTGATCCGTCCCAGGGCGGAGAGACCCAGTACTTC. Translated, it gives CATSDPSQGGETQYF.

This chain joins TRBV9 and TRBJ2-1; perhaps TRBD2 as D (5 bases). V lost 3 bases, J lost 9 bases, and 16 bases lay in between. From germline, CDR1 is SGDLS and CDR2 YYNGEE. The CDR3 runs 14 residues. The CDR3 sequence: CASSAPSGSSEQFF. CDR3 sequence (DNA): TGTGCCAGCAGCGCCCCTTCGGGGTCCAGTGAGCAGTTCTTC.

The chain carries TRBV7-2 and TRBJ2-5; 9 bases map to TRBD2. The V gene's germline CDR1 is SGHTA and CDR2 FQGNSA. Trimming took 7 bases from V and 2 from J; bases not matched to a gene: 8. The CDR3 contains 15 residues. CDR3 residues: CASTRTSVTQETQYF. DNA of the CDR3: TGTGCCAGCACCCGGACTAGCGTCACTCAAGAGACCCAGTACTTC.

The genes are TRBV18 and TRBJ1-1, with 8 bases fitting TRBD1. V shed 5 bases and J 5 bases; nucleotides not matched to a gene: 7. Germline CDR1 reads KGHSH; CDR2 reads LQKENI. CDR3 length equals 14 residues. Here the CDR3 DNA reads TGTGCCAGCTCATTAGGACAGGGAAGAACTGAAGCTTTCTTT. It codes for CASSLGQGRTEAFF.

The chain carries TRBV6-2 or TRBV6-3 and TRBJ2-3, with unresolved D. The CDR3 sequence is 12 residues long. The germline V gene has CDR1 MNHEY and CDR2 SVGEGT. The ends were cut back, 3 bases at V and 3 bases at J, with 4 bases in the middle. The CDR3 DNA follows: TGTGCCAGCAGTTATACAACAGATACGCAGTATTTT. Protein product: CASSYTTDTQYF.

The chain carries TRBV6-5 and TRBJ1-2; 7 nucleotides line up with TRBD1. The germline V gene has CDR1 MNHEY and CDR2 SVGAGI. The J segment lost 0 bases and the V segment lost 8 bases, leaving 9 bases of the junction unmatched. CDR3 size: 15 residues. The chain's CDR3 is CASCGEGTANYGYTF. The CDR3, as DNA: TGTGCCAGCTGCGGCGAGGGGACAGCTAACTATGGCTACACCTTC.

CDR3 residues: CASSRDLNTGELFF. CDR3 nucleotides: TGTGCCAGCAGCCGTGACTTGAACACCGGGGAGCTGTTTTTT. V is TRBV7-2 and J is TRBJ2-2; D not resolved. Per the germline V gene, CDR1 is SGHTA and CDR2 is FQGNSA. V dropped 5 bases and J dropped 1 base, with 8 bases sitting between them. CDR3 size: 14 residues.

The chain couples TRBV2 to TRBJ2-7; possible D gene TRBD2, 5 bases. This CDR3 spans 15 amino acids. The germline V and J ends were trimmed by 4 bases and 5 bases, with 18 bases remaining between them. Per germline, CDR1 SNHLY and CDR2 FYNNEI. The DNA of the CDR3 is TGTGCCAGCAGTGTAGGACTGGGAGTGGACCACGAGCAGTACTTC. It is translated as CASSVGLGVDHEQYF.

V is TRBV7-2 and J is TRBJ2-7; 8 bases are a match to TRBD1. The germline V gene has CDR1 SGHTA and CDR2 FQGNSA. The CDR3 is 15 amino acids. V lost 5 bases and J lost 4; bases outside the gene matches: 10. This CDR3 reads CASSAPRGQGYEQYF. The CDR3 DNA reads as TGTGCCAGCAGCGCTCCCAGGGGGCAGGGGTACGAGCAGTACTTC.

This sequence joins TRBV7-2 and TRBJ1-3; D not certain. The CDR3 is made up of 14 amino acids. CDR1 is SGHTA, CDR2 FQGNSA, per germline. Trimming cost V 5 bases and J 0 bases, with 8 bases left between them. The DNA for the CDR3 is TGTGCCAGCAGCCCGGGAATCTCTGGAAACACCATATATTTT. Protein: CASSPGISGNTIYF.

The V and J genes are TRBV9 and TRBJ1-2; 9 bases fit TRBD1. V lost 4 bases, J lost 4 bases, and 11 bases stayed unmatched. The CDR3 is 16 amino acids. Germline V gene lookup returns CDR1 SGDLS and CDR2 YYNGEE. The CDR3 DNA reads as TGTGCCAGCAGCCTAAGAGGAGACAGGGGGGGCTATGGCTACACCTTC. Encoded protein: CASSLRGDRGGYGYTF.

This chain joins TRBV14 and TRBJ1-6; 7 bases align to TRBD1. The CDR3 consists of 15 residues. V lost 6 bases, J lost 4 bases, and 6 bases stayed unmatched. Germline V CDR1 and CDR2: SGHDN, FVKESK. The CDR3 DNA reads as TGTGCCAGCAGTAGGGACAGTCGTTATAATTCACCCCTCCACTTT. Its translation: CASSRDSRYNSPLHF.

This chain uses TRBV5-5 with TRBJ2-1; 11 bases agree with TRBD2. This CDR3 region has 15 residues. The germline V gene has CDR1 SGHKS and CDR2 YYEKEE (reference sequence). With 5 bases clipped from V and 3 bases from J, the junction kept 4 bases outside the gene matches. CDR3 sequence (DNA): TGTGCCAGCAGTCTAGCGGGAGGACTCTACAATGAGCAGTTCTTC. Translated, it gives CASSLAGGLYNEQFF.

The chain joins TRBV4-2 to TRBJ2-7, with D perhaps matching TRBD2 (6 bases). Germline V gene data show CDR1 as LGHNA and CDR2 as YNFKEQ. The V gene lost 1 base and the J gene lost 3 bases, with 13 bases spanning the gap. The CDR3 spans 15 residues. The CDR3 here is CASSQGTTSGYEQYF. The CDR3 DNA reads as TGTGCCAGCAGCCAAGGGACTACGTCTGGCTACGAGCAGTACTTC.